The 25 T cell receptor beta chains presented below share a single source sample, sequenced in a study of OX40 agonist ivuxolimab in advanced cancers. Only in-frame clones appear in the TCRdb table, and some are missing; sequencing was by immunoSEQ multiplex PCR. The data hold tens of thousands of clones, with about 90% observed a single time. Specimen: CD4+ or CD8+ T cells sorted from blood, collected in a trial of the OX40 agonist ivuxolimab. All receptors come from an adult with an advanced solid tumor such as melanoma, head and neck, liver or kidney cancer.

The V call is TRBV7-2, the J call TRBJ2-3; the D is unclear. The CDR3 extends over 14 amino acids. Germline V gene data show CDR1 as SGHTA and CDR2 as FQGNSA. Trimming removed 0 bases at V and 3 bases at J, with 7 bases between. The CDR3 protein is CASSLAGNTDTQYF. CDR3 DNA sequence: TGTGCCAGCAGCTTAGCGGGGAATACAGATACGCAGTATTTT.

V and J are TRBV19 and TRBJ1-5, with D possibly TRBD1 on 6 matching bases. The CDR3 spans 15 residues. Germline V CDR1 and CDR2: LNHDA, SQIVND (reference sequence). V dropped 3 bases and J dropped 7 bases, with 16 bases sitting between them. The CDR3 coding sequence is TGTGCCAGTAGTATTCGGAACAGGGCAAGCCAGCCCCAGCATTTT. Its translation: CASSIRNRASQPQHF.

The J gene is TRBJ2-3, the V gene TRBV11-3; weak D call: TRBD1 (6 bases). Trimming left V 5 bases short and J 4 bases short, with 19 bases between. The germline V gene has CDR1 SGHNT and CDR2 YENEEA. CDR3 size: 16 residues. CDR3 DNA sequence: TGTGCCAGCAGCGCAGGGGACAATTCTGGGGCAGATACGCAGTATTTT. Protein product: CASSAGDNSGADTQYF.

The chain recombines TRBV12-5 with TRBJ2-6; D assignment may be TRBD1 or TRBD2 (5 bases each). Germline-derived CDR1 and CDR2 are LGHNT and FRNRAP. The CDR3 covers 18 residues. V lost 5 bases and J 5 bases, leaving 22 bases between the germline ends. CDR3 DNA: TGTGCTAGTGGTCCTTGGACTGCAGGACAAAGTCGGGCCAACGTCCTGACTTTC. This gives the protein CASGPWTAGQSRANVLTF.

This sequence joins TRBV19 and TRBJ1-2; D possibly corresponds to TRBD1 (5 bases). Germline V gene sequence: CDR1 LNHDA, CDR2 SQIVND (reference sequence). The CDR3 is made up of 12 amino acids. The V end was cut by 6 bases, the J end by 4 bases, with 9 bases between. The CDR3 spells CASSRVGYGYTF. CDR3 DNA sequence: TGTGCCAGTAGCAGGGTAGGCTATGGCTACACCTTC.

The rearrangement joins TRBV5-4 to TRBJ1-2; 9 bases are shared with TRBD1. Germline CDR1 SGHNT, CDR2 YYREEE (reference sequence). The CDR3 contains 13 residues. V gave up 3 bases and J gave up 8 bases; unmatched junction bases: 5. In DNA form, the CDR3 reads TGTGCCAGCAGCTGGGGACAGGGAAAAGGCTACACCTTC. Its translation is CASSWGQGKGYTF.

The CDR3 DNA reads as TGTGCCAGTAGTATGAACAGGGGAGAGACCCAGTACTTC. It specifies CASSMNRGETQYF. The chain carries TRBV19 and TRBJ2-5; TRBD1 agrees at 7 bases. Germline V gene lookup returns CDR1 LNHDA and CDR2 SQIVND (reference sequence). The CDR3 is 13 amino acids. The junction had 2 bases not matched to a gene; V was cut back by 3 bases and J by 4 bases.

V usage is TRBV28 and J usage is TRBJ2-4, with TRBD1 matching 11 bases. V lost 5 bases, J lost 6 bases, and 6 bases stayed unmatched. The length of the CDR3 is 15 residues. The germline V gene has CDR1 MDHEN and CDR2 SYDVKM. CDR3 in amino acids: CASSDAGQGGNIQYF. Written as DNA, the CDR3 is TGTGCCAGCAGTGACGCGGGACAGGGGGGAAACATTCAGTACTTC.

Only one count was recorded for this clone. The gene calls are TRBV5-1 and TRBJ2-5; 8 nucleotides match TRBD1. Germline assignment: CDR1 SGHRS and CDR2 YFSETQ. V lost 2 bases to trimming and J lost 2 bases; unmatched junction nucleotides: 5. This CDR3 has 15 residues. In nucleotides, the CDR3 is TGCGCCAGCAGCTTATCGGGACAGGCTCAAGAGACCCAGTACTTC. Translated: CASSLSGQAQETQYF. The full variable domain, its missing parts supplied by reference TRBV5-1 and TRBJ2-5, is KAGVTQTPRYLIKTRGQQVTLSCSPISGHRSVSWYQQTPGQGLQFLFEYFSETQRNKGNFPGRFSGRQFSNSRSEMNVSTLELGDSALYLCASSLSGQAQETQYFGPGTRLLVL.

The gene calls are TRBV11-2 and TRBJ2-1; TRBD1 matches at 9 bases. CDR1 is SGHAT, CDR2 FQNNGV, per germline. J was trimmed by 10 bases and V by 4 bases; bases with no gene match: 14. The CDR3 sequence is 16 residues long. The CDR3: CASSSLVGQGPREQFF. The CDR3, as DNA: TGTGCCAGCAGCTCTCTTGTTGGACAGGGGCCCAGGGAGCAGTTCTTC.

V usage is TRBV18 and J usage is TRBJ2-7; D uncertain. CDR1 KGHSH and CDR2 LQKENI come from the germline V gene. V dropped 0 bases and J dropped 3 bases, with 6 bases sitting between them. The CDR3 runs 13 residues. CDR3 protein: CASSPPAHYEQYF. CDR3 in DNA: TGTGCCAGCTCACCACCGGCCCACTACGAGCAGTACTTC.

This clone was observed a few times. The chain is built from TRBV18 and TRBJ1-2; D may be TRBD1 (5 bases). Germline V gives CDR1 KGHSH, CDR2 LQKENI. Trimming shortened V by 3 bases and J by 1 base, and 6 bases separated the two germline ends. The CDR3 contains 13 residues. The chain's CDR3 is CASSPDSNYGYTF. CDR3 sequence (DNA): TGTGCCAGCTCACCCGACAGTAACTATGGCTACACCTTC.

The genes are TRBV11-2 and TRBJ1-4; TRBD1 agrees at 8 bases. V lost 4 bases and J lost 4; bases outside the gene matches: 5. CDR1 SGHAT and CDR2 FQNNGV come from the germline V gene. There are 15 residues in the CDR3. The CDR3 DNA reads TGTGCCAGCAGCTCCCCGGGACAGGTTAATGAAAAACTGTTTTTT. Translated, it gives CASSSPGQVNEKLFF.

This chain links TRBV7-9 with TRBJ1-6, with unresolved D. Germline V gives CDR1 SEHNR, CDR2 FQNEAQ (reference sequence). This CDR3 is built from 14 residues. V lost 3 bases, J lost 2 bases, and 5 bases lay in between. The CDR3 DNA reads TGTGCCAGCAGCTTTCTGGCCTATAATTCACCCCTCCACTTT. This codes for CASSFLAYNSPLHF.

The rearrangement uses TRBV7-2 and TRBJ2-1; 10 positions agree with TRBD2. Per the germline V gene, CDR1 is SGHTA and CDR2 is FQGNSA. The CDR3 extends over 16 amino acids. The V segment lost 5 bases and the J segment 7 bases; nucleotides outside the gene matches: 11. CDR3 sequence (DNA): TGTGCCAGCAGCGGGAGACTAGCGGGCGGCCGAAATGAGCAGTTCTTC. Its translation: CASSGRLAGGRNEQFF.

This clone was picked up one time. The V gene is TRBV5-6, the J gene TRBJ2-1, with 16 bases aligning to TRBD2. The ends lost 0 bases at V and 7 bases at J; junction bases unmatched: 7. The CDR3 contains 18 residues. Looked up from germline, CDR1 is SGHDT and CDR2 is YYEEEE. Here the CDR3 reads CASSLAPGTSGRENEQFF. CDR3 nucleotide sequence: TGTGCCAGCAGCTTGGCTCCCGGGACTAGCGGGAGGGAAAATGAGCAGTTCTTC.

By its share, this clone is medium-sized. The V gene is TRBV19, the J gene TRBJ2-4; the D call may be TRBD1 or TRBD2 (5 bases each). The ends were cut back, 4 bases at V and 8 bases at J, with 15 bases in the middle. Germline lookup yields CDR1 LNHDA and CDR2 SQIVND (reference sequence). This CDR3 contains 14 residues. CDR3 DNA: TGTGCCAGTAGTAAGGGGACCGACAGTCACATTCAGTACTTC. Translating it yields CASSKGTDSHIQYF.

V and J are TRBV7-9 and TRBJ1-5; 7 nucleotides line up with TRBD1. Germline V CDR1 and CDR2: SEHNR, FQNEAQ (reference sequence). This CDR3 region has 13 residues. Trimming took 5 bases from V and 7 from J; bases not matched to a gene: 5. The CDR3 region is CASSSGTVQPQHF. In DNA form, the CDR3 reads TGTGCCAGCAGCAGCGGGACAGTCCAGCCCCAGCATTTT.

J is TRBJ2-3 and V is TRBV9; D unclear. V was clipped by 4 bases and J by 0 bases, with 9 bases between them. The CDR3 is 14 residues long. Germline V gene sequence: CDR1 SGDLS, CDR2 YYNGEE. The DNA for the CDR3 is TGTGCCAGCAGCCGCCTTGACAGCACAGATACGCAGTATTTT. Encoded protein: CASSRLDSTDTQYF.

The gene calls are TRBV19 and TRBJ2-7, with D tentatively TRBD2 (6 bases). Trimming shortened V by 5 bases and J by 9 bases, and 17 bases separated the two germline ends. Germline loops: CDR1 LNHDA, CDR2 SQIVND (reference sequence). This CDR3 is 13 amino acids long. CDR3 sequence: CASSEARDSAQYF. The CDR3 region has the DNA TGTGCCAGTAGTGAGGCGCGGGATAGTGCGCAGTACTTC.

This chain uses TRBV19 with TRBJ1-4; 11 nucleotides align to TRBD1. The CDR3 length is 16 residues. Unmatched junction bases numbered 4, after V lost 3 bases and J lost 4 bases. The germline gives CDR1 LNHDA, CDR2 SQIVND (reference sequence). The CDR3 protein is CASSMWTGGRNEKLFF. Written as DNA, the CDR3 is TGTGCCAGTAGTATGTGGACAGGGGGCCGTAATGAAAAACTGTTTTTT.

The chain links TRBV5-1 to TRBJ2-7; D is perhaps TRBD1 (5 bases). Trimming shortened V by 1 base and J by 3 bases, and 14 bases separated the two germline ends. The V gene's germline CDR1 is SGHRS and CDR2 YFSETQ. CDR3 size: 15 residues. CDR3 nucleotide sequence: TGCGCCAGCAGCTTGACCCCTTTAGACAGCTACGAGCAGTACTTC. It specifies CASSLTPLDSYEQYF.

The chain combines TRBV19 with TRBJ2-2; TRBD2 might be the D (5 bases). The germline V and J ends were trimmed by 7 bases and 0 bases, with 12 bases remaining between them. The V gene's germline CDR1 is LNHDA and CDR2 SQIVND (reference sequence). The CDR3 has 15 amino acids. The CDR3 spells CASTAVEANTGELFF. The CDR3 DNA reads TGTGCCAGTACCGCCGTGGAGGCGAACACCGGGGAGCTGTTTTTT.

The J gene is TRBJ2-3, the V gene TRBV10-3, with 8 positions matching TRBD1. The V and J ends lost 4 bases and 3 bases, in that order; junction bases with no gene match: 3. CDR1 and CDR2 (germline): ENHRY, SYGVKD. The CDR3 is 14 residues long. CDR3 DNA: TGTGCCATCAGTGGGACAGGGACGACAGATACGCAGTATTTT. Translated: CAISGTGTTDTQYF.

The chain joins TRBV6-6 to TRBJ2-7; D is unclear. Looked up from germline, CDR1 is MNHNY and CDR2 is SVGAGI (reference sequence). The CDR3 is made up of 15 amino acids. V was clipped by 5 bases and J by 4 bases, with 18 bases between them. The CDR3, as DNA: TGTGCCAGCAGTCGATCGACGCTCAGTACGTACGAGCAGTACTTC. Its translation: CASSRSTLSTYEQYF.